This T cell receptor (beta chain) appears in the sequencing data of a study of OX40 agonist ivuxolimab in advanced cancers. The overall study: Prior checkpoint blockade (anti-PD-1, anti-PD-L1 or anti-CTLA-4) was permitted; approximately 40% had it.

For this clone: No antigen is known for it.

General study results and limits: Among some nonresponders, normalized T-cell clonal expansion was also low.

Trimming took 5 bases from V and 7 from J, leaving 10 bases between them. Germline loops: CDR1 SGDLS, CDR2 YYNGEE. This CDR3 is built from 11 residues. Systemic immunosuppression or a history of autoimmune disease excluded patients. Baseline, cycle 4 day 1, and cycle 7 day 1 were the blood sampling points. Assay used: immunoSEQ multiplex PCR; TCRdb lists only in-frame clones, some missing. Among 20,000 to 25,000 clones listed, approximately 82% were seen once. This TCR derives from an adult with an advanced solid tumor such as melanoma, head and neck, liver or kidney cancer. The sequenced sample was CD4+ or CD8+ T cells sorted from blood, obtained in a trial of the OX40 agonist ivuxolimab. The chain couples TRBV9 to TRBJ2-7; maybe TRBD1 (6 bases). Written as DNA, the CDR3 is TGTGCCAGCAGTCGAGGGGGAGAGCAGTACTTC. Amino acid sequence: CASSRGGEQYF.